These 30 T cell receptor beta chains originate from one sample sequenced in a study of shared clonotypes between healthy human individuals. Repertoires were generated with immunoSEQ multiplex PCR, while TCRdb's copy carries only in-frame clones and drops some. The sample has roughly 1,600,000 clones; around 98.5% are singletons. Sequencing was carried out using naive CD4+ T cells sorted from blood. Documented subset: CD45RA+ positively selected. These receptors were obtained from a man under 40 in good health.

CDR3 loop: CASKGRRDEIGDEQFF. The CDR3 DNA reads TGTGCCAGCAAGGGTCGGCGGGACGAAATAGGGGATGAGCAGTTCTTC. This chain connects TRBV2 to TRBJ2-1; D might be TRBD2 (6 bases). CDR1 and CDR2 from the germline V gene are SNHLY and FYNNEI. Trimming removed 7 bases at V and 8 bases at J, with 24 bases between. CDR3 length: 16 amino acids.

This clone was recorded only once. V gene TRBV9 combines with J gene TRBJ2-1; D is ambiguous. CDR3 size: 17 residues. Germline CDR1 SGDLS, CDR2 YYNGEE. Between the trimmed V and J ends, which lost 0 bases and 10 bases, there was a span of 23 bases. The CDR3 reads CASSVDSSVTPISEQFF. The CDR3 DNA reads TGTGCCAGCAGCGTAGACTCTTCGGTGACCCCAATTTCGGAGCAGTTCTTC.

This chain joins TRBV7-9 and TRBJ1-3; no reliable D call. This CDR3 is 18 amino acids long. Germline loops: CDR1 SEHNR, CDR2 FQNEAQ (reference sequence). The V and J ends lost 2 bases and 2 bases respectively, with 19 bases between them. The chain's CDR3 is CASSLSVTPENPGNTIYF. CDR3 nucleotides: TGTGCCAGCAGCTTATCCGTGACACCCGAGAACCCTGGAAACACCATATATTTT.

V and J are TRBV10-3 and TRBJ1-3; 7 bases fit TRBD1. The CDR3 runs 14 residues. Germline CDR1 ENHRY, CDR2 SYGVKD. Losses at the gene ends were 5 bases for V and 8 bases for J; bases not matched to a gene: 9. Here the CDR3 DNA reads TGTGCCATCAGTAGGGACAGCCGTGCGGACACCATATATTTT. Translating it yields CAISRDSRADTIYF.

Worth noting for this clone: Other DNA variants within this sample encode the same CDR3. The V gene is TRBV19, the J gene TRBJ2-7; perhaps D is TRBD1 or TRBD2 (5 bases each). Germline-derived CDR1 and CDR2 are LNHDA and SQIVND (reference sequence). Trimming left V 1 base short and J 0 bases short, with 7 bases between. This CDR3 is 14 amino acids long. CDR3 nucleotides: TGTGCCAGTAGTATAGGGGGGTCCTCCTACGAGCAGTACTTC. Amino acid sequence: CASSIGGSSYEQYF.

The CDR3 sequence is CASRVRRRYEQYF. The DNA of the CDR3 is TGCGCCAGCAGGGTTCGGAGGCGGTACGAGCAGTACTTC. V is TRBV23-1 and J is TRBJ2-7, with a weak D call TRBD2 (5 bases). TRBV23-1 is assigned to the ORF class and has an uncertain function. The V and J ends lost 6 bases and 4 bases respectively, with 13 bases between them. The CDR3 covers 13 residues.

The rearrangement links TRBV2 to TRBJ2-1, with D unclear. The germline gives CDR1 SNHLY, CDR2 FYNNEI. The CDR3 has 14 amino acids. V lost 4 bases and J 5 bases, leaving 12 bases between the germline ends. CDR3 in DNA: TGTGCCAGCAGTGTACAAGGTCTCGACAATGAGCAGTTCTTC. It yields the protein CASSVQGLDNEQFF.

This rearrangement joins TRBV5-1 to TRBJ2-2; TRBD2 matches 11 bases. Germline V gene sequence: CDR1 SGHRS, CDR2 YFSETQ. V lost 2 bases and J lost 4; bases outside the gene matches: 4. The CDR3 consists of 16 residues. The CDR3 protein is CASSFITSGSTGELFF. The CDR3 nucleotides are TGCGCCAGCAGCTTTATTACTAGCGGGAGCACCGGGGAGCTGTTTTTT.

The chain couples TRBV4-2 to TRBJ2-3; perhaps TRBD1 as D (6 bases). The germline V gene has CDR1 LGHNA and CDR2 YNFKEQ. Trimming stripped 2 bases from V and 0 bases from J, with 12 bases between. The CDR3 has 16 residues. The CDR3 DNA reads as TGTGCCAGCAGCCAACAGGGGTTCGTTAGCACAGATACGCAGTATTTT. This codes for CASSQQGFVSTDTQYF.

This chain connects TRBV5-8 to TRBJ2-1; perhaps D is TRBD1 or TRBD2 (6 bases each). CDR1 and CDR2 from the germline V gene are SGHTS and YDEGEE. The CDR3 extends over 15 amino acids. Trimming took off 1 base at V and 6 bases at J, with 14 bases between the two ends. Written as DNA, the CDR3 is TGTGCCAGCAGCTTGCGAGGGGGACTGATCAATGAGCAGTTCTTC. This gives the protein CASSLRGGLINEQFF.

This chain uses TRBV6-5 with TRBJ1-2; D gene unclear. Looked up from germline, CDR1 is MNHEY and CDR2 is SVGAGI. V shed 6 bases and J shed 1 base, with 9 bases lying between them. The CDR3 runs to 13 residues. Here the CDR3 DNA reads TGTGCCAGCAGCCGGGGAATTAACTATGGCTACACCTTC. Its translation is CASSRGINYGYTF.

DNA of the CDR3: TGTGCCAGCAGCGTTGGGACCTTAACCTACGAGCAGTACTTC. Translating gives CASSVGTLTYEQYF. V gene TRBV9 combines with J gene TRBJ2-7; tentatively, D is TRBD1 or TRBD2 (5 bases each). CDR3 length: 14 residues. The germline gives CDR1 SGDLS, CDR2 YYNGEE. Between the trimmed V and J ends, which lost 2 bases and 2 bases, there was a span of 11 bases.

This clone came up once. The chain has TRBV11-2 and TRBJ2-2, with 7 positions matching TRBD2. V gave up 6 bases and J gave up 4 bases; unmatched junction bases: 11. In germline, CDR1 is SGHAT, CDR2 FQNNGV. The length of the CDR3 is 16 residues. The CDR3 sequence: CASRPISGRVTGELFF. The CDR3 DNA reads as TGTGCCAGCAGACCGATTAGCGGGCGAGTCACCGGGGAGCTGTTTTTT.

This chain connects TRBV18 to TRBJ2-2, with D possibly matching TRBD2 (6 bases). From germline, CDR1 is KGHSH and CDR2 LQKENI. V was trimmed by 8 bases and J by 5 bases, leaving 15 bases between them. The CDR3 is 14 residues long. Here the CDR3 reads CASPGGFSTGELFF. The CDR3 DNA follows: TGTGCCAGCCCAGGAGGGTTTTCGACCGGGGAGCTGTTTTTT.

J is TRBJ2-7 and V is TRBV11-1; D remains ambiguous. The CDR3 has 11 residues. Trimming left V 8 bases short and J 0 bases short, with 5 bases between. CDR1 is SGHAT and CDR2 is FQDESV in the germline V gene (reference sequence). This CDR3 is CASPLSYEQYF. The CDR3 DNA reads TGTGCCAGCCCACTCTCCTACGAGCAGTACTTC.

The chain joins TRBV5-1 to TRBJ2-5; 11 nucleotides line up with TRBD1. With 0 bases clipped from V and 4 bases from J, the junction kept 5 bases outside the gene matches. The CDR3 consists of 16 residues. CDR1 is SGHRS and CDR2 is YFSETQ in the germline V gene. CDR3 nucleotide sequence: TGCGCCAGCAGCTTGGACCCGGGACAGGGGGGAGAGACCCAGTACTTC. Encoded protein: CASSLDPGQGGETQYF.

The V call is TRBV28, the J call TRBJ2-3; 12 nucleotides line up with TRBD2. CDR1 is MDHEN and CDR2 is SYDVKM in the germline V gene. Germline trimming cut 4 bases from V and 0 bases from J; bases unmatched to any gene: 2. There are 16 residues in the CDR3. CDR3 DNA sequence: TGTGCCAGCAGTTCGACTAGCGGGGGCAGCACAGATACGCAGTATTTT. Protein: CASSSTSGGSTDTQYF.

The chain is built from TRBV5-1 and TRBJ2-2; tentatively, D is TRBD1 (5 bases). The CDR3 has 16 amino acids. The germline V and J ends were trimmed by 5 bases and 3 bases, with 17 bases remaining between them. Per the germline V gene, CDR1 is SGHRS and CDR2 is YFSETQ. This CDR3 reads CASRLGHRHDTGELFF. In nucleotides, the CDR3 is TGCGCCAGCAGACTCGGACACCGGCATGACACCGGGGAGCTGTTTTTT.

The chain uses TRBV27 and TRBJ1-2; the D is unclear. Germline assignment: CDR1 MNHEY and CDR2 SMNVEV (reference sequence). The V end lost 0 bases, the J end lost 3 bases, and 11 bases lay between the germline ends. This CDR3 spans 15 amino acids. The CDR3: CASSLSGPGDYGYTF. DNA of the CDR3: TGTGCCAGCAGTTTATCGGGCCCCGGGGACTATGGCTACACCTTC.

The gene calls are TRBV5-1 and TRBJ1-4, with 9 bases aligning to TRBD1. The CDR3 totals 15 residues. Trimming at V came to 0 bases and at J to 8 bases, leaving 5 bases not matched to a gene. Germline lookup yields CDR1 SGHRS and CDR2 YFSETQ. CDR3 region: CASSLGDRVGEKLFF. The CDR3 DNA sequence: TGCGCCAGCAGCTTGGGGGACAGGGTAGGCGAAAAACTGTTTTTT.

The rearrangement links TRBV11-2 to TRBJ2-7, with TRBD1 matching 9 bases. The CDR3 has 15 residues. Looked up from germline, CDR1 is SGHAT and CDR2 is FQNNGV. V trimming: 6 bases; J trimming: 4 bases; junction bases outside the gene matches: 10. The CDR3 DNA reads TGTGCCAGCAGGTTTGACAGGGGGGTTTTGTACGAGCAGTACTTC. This gives the protein CASRFDRGVLYEQYF.

The chain has TRBV2 and TRBJ1-1, with D unresolved. There are 13 residues in the CDR3. The germline CDR1 and CDR2 sequences are SNHLY and FYNNEI. With 1 base removed from V and 1 base from J, the gap between germline ends came to 4 bases. DNA of the CDR3: TGTGCCAGCAGTGAAGTAGCGAACACTGAAGCTTTCTTT. This sequence encodes CASSEVANTEAFF.

The genes are TRBV6-4 and TRBJ2-1, with D hard to call. The germline gives CDR1 MRHNA, CDR2 SNTAGT. V was shortened by 0 bases and J by 0 bases, with 6 bases between the two germline ends. The CDR3 spans 15 residues. The CDR3 protein is CASSDSASSYNEQFF. CDR3 nucleotide sequence: TGTGCCAGCAGTGACTCTGCCAGCTCCTACAATGAGCAGTTCTTC.

This clone has only one observation. The chain combines TRBV7-8 with TRBJ2-1, with a possible D match to TRBD2 (5 bases). Trimming took 3 bases from V and 5 from J, leaving 14 bases between them. Germline CDR1 is SGHVS and CDR2 is FQNEAQ. The CDR3 loop spans 15 amino acids. The CDR3 nucleotides read TGTGCCAGCAGCTTTTGGGAGAATATGCACAATGAGCAGTTCTTC. It codes for CASSFWENMHNEQFF.

The chain couples TRBV6-5 to TRBJ1-1; D may be TRBD1 (6 bases). Per germline, CDR1 MNHEY and CDR2 SVGAGI. The CDR3 has 14 residues. The V end was cut by 4 bases, the J end by 11 bases, with 20 bases between. This CDR3 is CASSSNSGDGEAFF. The CDR3 DNA sequence: TGTGCCAGCAGTTCCAACTCAGGGGATGGTGAGGCTTTCTTT.

The chain carries TRBV7-8 and TRBJ2-4; D is undetermined. V was cut by 1 base and J by 10 bases, with 11 bases left in between. Germline V gives CDR1 SGHVS, CDR2 FQNEAQ. The CDR3 is 13 amino acids. In nucleotides, the CDR3 is TGTGCCAGCAGCTTAGGACCTATTAAGATTCAGTACTTC. Encoded protein: CASSLGPIKIQYF.

This clone was seen a single time. This rearrangement joins TRBV6-6 to TRBJ2-7; perhaps TRBD2 as D (6 bases). CDR1 and CDR2 (germline): MNHNY, SVGAGI (reference sequence). V dropped 0 bases and J dropped 2 bases, with 14 bases sitting between them. The CDR3 has 16 amino acids. CDR3 coding DNA: TGTGCCAGCAGTTACTCTAAAGGGAGGAACCCCTACGAGCAGTACTTC. It is translated as CASSYSKGRNPYEQYF.

CDR3 loop: CASSQAGMNTEAFF. Written as DNA, the CDR3 is TGCGCCAGCAGCCAAGCAGGGATGAACACTGAAGCTTTCTTT. V gene TRBV4-3 combines with J gene TRBJ1-1; TRBD1 is a possible D gene (5 bases). Germline CDR1 is LGHNA and CDR2 is YSLEER. Trimming removed 1 base from V and 0 bases from J, with 6 bases in between. CDR3 length: 14 amino acids.

The chain has TRBV7-9 and TRBJ2-7, with D unclear. The CDR3 is made up of 12 amino acids. Trimming took 5 bases from V and 3 from J, leaving 8 bases between them. Germline-derived CDR1 and CDR2 are SEHNR and FQNEAQ (reference sequence). The CDR3 sequence is CASSPGRYEQYF. The CDR3 DNA reads as TGTGCCAGCAGCCCTGGACGCTACGAGCAGTACTTC. Together with reference TRBV7-9 and TRBJ2-7, the CDR3 gives the full variable domain: DTGVSQNPRHKITKRGQNVTFRCDPISEHNRLYWYRQTLGQGPEFLTYFQNEAQLEKSRLLSDRFSAERPKGSFSTLEIQRTEQGDSAMYLCASSPGRYEQYFGPGTRLTVT.

The chain couples TRBV10-2 to TRBJ2-7, with 8 bases fitting TRBD2. The CDR3 length is 13 residues. Germline V gene data show CDR1 as WSHSY and CDR2 as SAAADI. Losses at the gene ends were 9 bases for V and 2 bases for J; bases not matched to a gene: 6. The CDR3 DNA is TGCGCCAGTTCAGCGGGGGAGGCCTACGAGCAGTACTTC. Translated: CASSAGEAYEQYF.